The rows below give T cell receptor beta chains drawn from one sample of a study of T cell changes during pregnancy in multiple sclerosis. The repertoire was sequenced with immunoSEQ multiplex PCR; TCRdb's copy has only in-frame clones and lacks some. Counted here are tens of thousands of clones, 93% occurring once; the ten biggest clones make up about 2.8%. The sequencing here drew on CD8+ T cells from peripheral blood mononuclear cells, taken in the third trimester of pregnancy. The origin of the receptors is a female donor with multiple sclerosis, enrolled in a pregnancy study. CDR3s include the opening cysteine and the closing phenylalanine or tryptophan. Each record gives: J gene, V gene, D gene, clone size, CDR3 protein, CDR3 DNA. The D gene is left open where the match is weak. A row's size may be missing; if present it is once, few, many or a size class.

TRBJ2-5,TRBV9,TRBD2,NA,CASSTTSGRQETQYF,TGTGCCAGCAGCACGACTAGCGGGAGACAAGAGACCCAGTACTTC
TRBJ2-1,TRBV9,NA,NA,CASSVIGAPYNEQFF,TGTGCCAGCAGCGTTATAGGAGCGCCCTACAATGAGCAGTTCTTC
TRBJ2-1,TRBV27,NA,NA,CASSNRAGSYNEQFF,TGTGCCAGCAGTAACCGAGCGGGTTCCTACAATGAGCAGTTCTTC
TRBJ2-5,TRBV5-1,NA,NA,CASIQGDTLGRQQETQYF,TGCGCCAGCATCCAAGGGGACACCCTGGGTCGACAACAAGAGACCCAGTACTTC
TRBJ1-5,TRBV7-9,NA,NA,CASSDSRSNQPQHF,TGTGCCAGCTCGGACAGCCGGTCCAATCAGCCCCAGCATTTT
TRBJ2-1,TRBV10-3,NA,NA,CAISESIAAYNEQFF,TGTGCCATCAGTGAGTCGATAGCGGCCTACAATGAGCAGTTCTTC
TRBJ2-3,TRBV5-1,NA,NA,CASSLETGRTDTQYF,TGCGCCAGCAGCTTGGAAACAGGCCGCACAGATACGCAGTATTTT
TRBJ2-1,TRBV27,NA,NA,CASRPIDGSSYNEQFF,TGTGCCAGCAGACCGATCGACGGGAGCTCCTACAATGAGCAGTTCTTC
TRBJ2-7,TRBV4-1,NA,NA,CASSQDDWGDEQYF,TGCGCCAGCAGCCAAGATGATTGGGGAGACGAGCAGTACTTC
TRBJ1-2,TRBV4-3,TRBD1,once,CASSQVWTGTYPYGYTF,TGCGCCAGCAGCCAAGTCTGGACAGGGACCTATCCCTATGGCTACACCTTC
TRBJ2-5,TRBV9,TRBD1,NA,CASSGPYRGGGTQETQYF,TGTGCCAGCAGCGGACCTTACAGGGGCGGTGGAACACAAGAGACCCAGTACTTC
TRBJ2-6,TRBV29-1,NA,NA,CSVASRDTSSGANVLTF,TGCAGCGTGGCCTCTCGGGACACTAGCTCTGGGGCCAACGTCCTGACTTTC
TRBJ2-7,TRBV6-4,TRBD2,NA,CASSDLPHSGAYEQYF,TGTGCCAGCAGTGATTTGCCCCACAGCGGGGCCTACGAGCAGTACTTC
TRBJ1-2,TRBV19,TRBD1,NA,CASIATGVGASYGYTF,TGTGCCAGTATCGCCACAGGGGTAGGGGCCTCCTATGGCTACACCTTC
TRBJ2-2,TRBV4-2,TRBD2,NA,CASSQEWSREGAGELFF,TGTGCCAGCAGCCAAGAATGGTCCCGGGAGGGAGCCGGGGAGCTGTTTTTT
TRBJ2-2,TRBV6-4,NA,few,CASSDLDSTGELFF,TGTGCCAGCAGTGACTTGGACAGCACCGGGGAGCTGTTTTTT
TRBJ2-7,TRBV27,NA,NA,CASRGGSPSYEQYF,TGTGCCAGCAGGGGGGGTTCCCCCTCCTACGAGCAGTACTTC
TRBJ1-3,TRBV10-3,NA,NA,CAIKDSPAPGNTIYF,TGTGCCATCAAGGACAGTCCGGCTCCCGGAAACACCATATATTTT
TRBJ2-1,TRBV9,NA,NA,CASSVRRDYNEQFF,TGTGCCAGCAGCGTACGCAGGGACTACAATGAGCAGTTCTTC
TRBJ1-4,TRBV7-9,TRBD1,NA,CASSFGQGEKLFF,TGTGCCAGCAGCTTCGGACAGGGAGAAAAACTGTTTTTT
TRBJ1-1,TRBV29-1,NA,NA,CSVGQRGTEAFF,TGCAGCGTTGGACAGCGTGGGACTGAAGCTTTCTTT
TRBJ2-5,TRBV19,TRBD1,NA,CARPGQGTQETQYF,TGTGCCAGGCCGGGACAGGGGACACAAGAGACCCAGTACTTC
TRBJ1-5,TRBV28,TRBD1,NA,CASSRSGTGSQPQHF,TGTGCCAGCAGTCGGTCGGGGACAGGGAGTCAGCCCCAGCATTTT
TRBJ2-5,TRBV5-4,NA,NA,CASSFNQGETQYF,TGTGCCAGCAGCTTCAACCAGGGGGAGACCCAGTACTTC
TRBJ2-2,TRBV10-1,TRBD1,once,CASSEPVTGGAGTGELFF,TGCGCCAGCAGTGAACCTGTTACAGGGGGCGCTGGGACCGGGGAGCTGTTTTTT
TRBJ2-3,TRBV19,TRBD1,NA,CASSMGTGVSTDTQYF,TGTGCCAGTAGTATGGGTACAGGGGTGAGCACAGATACGCAGTATTTT
TRBJ2-1,TRBV7-9,TRBD2,once,CASSSGLAGGGEQFF,TGTGCCAGCAGTTCCGGACTAGCGGGAGGCGGTGAGCAGTTCTTC
TRBJ2-1,TRBV10-3,TRBD2,NA,CAISVSGTTSSYNEQFF,TGTGCCATCAGTGTTAGCGGGACTACCTCCTCCTACAATGAGCAGTTCTTC
TRBJ1-2,TRBV27,NA,few,CASSSTGIYGYTF,TGTGCCAGCAGTTCTACAGGGATCTATGGCTACACCTTC
TRBJ2-5,TRBV28,NA,NA,CASSLPGETQYF,TGTGCCAGCAGTTTGCCGGGGGAGACCCAGTACTTC
TRBJ2-2,TRBV9,TRBD2,NA,CASSVPSGRGTGELFF,TGTGCCAGCAGCGTTCCTAGCGGGAGGGGGACCGGGGAGCTGTTTTTT
TRBJ2-1,TRBV4-3,TRBD2,NA,CASSQGMLAVYNEQFF,TGCGCCAGCAGCCAAGGAATGCTAGCGGTATACAATGAGCAGTTCTTC